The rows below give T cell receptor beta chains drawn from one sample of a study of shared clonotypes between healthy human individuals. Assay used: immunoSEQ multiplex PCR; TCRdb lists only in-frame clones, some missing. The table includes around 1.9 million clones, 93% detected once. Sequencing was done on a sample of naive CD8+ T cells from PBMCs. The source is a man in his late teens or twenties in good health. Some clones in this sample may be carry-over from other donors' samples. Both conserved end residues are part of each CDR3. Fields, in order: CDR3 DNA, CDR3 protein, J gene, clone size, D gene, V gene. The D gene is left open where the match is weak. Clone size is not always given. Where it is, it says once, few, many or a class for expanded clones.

TGTGCCAGCAGCGGCGGGACTTATTACAATGAGCAGTTCTTC	CASSGGTYYNEQFF	TRBJ2-1	NA	NA	TRBV9
TGTGCCAGCAGCTTGGTTGGGCGGCCCACAGATACGCAGTATTTT	CASSLVGRPTDTQYF	TRBJ2-3	NA	NA	TRBV5-4
TGTGCCAGCAGTGAGCGGCGACAGGGGGTCAATGAGCAGTTCTTC	CASSERRQGVNEQFF	TRBJ2-1	NA	TRBD1	TRBV6-1
TGTGCCAGCAGCCTCTCGCGGGCCAGCTCCTACGAGCAGTACTTC	CASSLSRASSYEQYF	TRBJ2-7	once	NA	TRBV27
TGTGCCAGCAGCCCCCTTGCAACTAATGAAAAACTGTTTTTT	CASSPLATNEKLFF	TRBJ1-4	NA	NA	TRBV7-8
TGCAGCGTTGAGGGAGGTCCGGGGGCAAGCTCCTACAATGAGCAGTTCTTC	CSVEGGPGASSYNEQFF	TRBJ2-1	NA	NA	TRBV29-1
TGTGCCAGCAGTAATCAGGGAAGGGATGGCTACACCTTC	CASSNQGRDGYTF	TRBJ1-2	NA	NA	TRBV6-5
TGTGCCAGCACACTAGGTGGACAGGGGGCCTACAATGAGCAGTTCTTC	CASTLGGQGAYNEQFF	TRBJ2-1	NA	TRBD1	TRBV27
TGTGCCAGCAGCTTTGGTCGAGATACGCAGTATTTT	CASSFGRDTQYF	TRBJ2-3	NA	NA	TRBV7-9
TGCGCCAGCAGCCCCTCGGCCGAGGGAGGGCTTGGCTATGGCTACACCTTC	CASSPSAEGGLGYGYTF	TRBJ1-2	once	NA	TRBV4-3
TGTGCCAGCAGCTGGGGGACAGCGAACACTGAAGCTTTCTTT	CASSWGTANTEAFF	TRBJ1-1	NA	TRBD1	TRBV5-6
TGTGCCAGCAGCCCCCTGGGAGCGCGGAAAAACACTGAAGCTTTCTTT	CASSPLGARKNTEAFF	TRBJ1-1	NA	NA	TRBV27
TGTGCCAGCAGTGAAGCCACTGGGACAGGGAGCATGGAGACCCAGTACTTC	CASSEATGTGSMETQYF	TRBJ2-5	NA	TRBD1	TRBV2
TGTGCCAGCGGGGAGTTTGAGACCCAGTACTTC	CASGEFETQYF	TRBJ2-5	NA	NA	TRBV7-9
TGCAGCGTTGCCAACTCCGTCAGCACAGATACGCAGTATTTT	CSVANSVSTDTQYF	TRBJ2-3	NA	NA	TRBV29-1
TGTGCCAGCAGCTTAGAGCGGGCTAGCGGACCGAATGAGCAGTTCTTC	CASSLERASGPNEQFF	TRBJ2-1	NA	TRBD2	TRBV7-8
TGTGCCAGTAGTATTCCGGGACAGATCTATGGCTACACCTTC	CASSIPGQIYGYTF	TRBJ1-2	NA	TRBD1	TRBV19
TGTGCCAGCACCCTGGGGGGACCCACCTACAATGAGCAGTTCTTC	CASTLGGPTYNEQFF	TRBJ2-1	NA	NA	TRBV27
TGTGCCAGCAGTGAAGTCCCTAACTATGGCTACACCTTC	CASSEVPNYGYTF	TRBJ1-2	NA	NA	TRBV6-1
TGTGCCAGCAGCGTAGGTCGGCGGGAGACCTACAATGAGCAGTTCTTC	CASSVGRRETYNEQFF	TRBJ2-1	NA	TRBD2	TRBV9
TGTGCCAGCAGCGCCATCGAAAACGGAGGGGATGAGCAGTTCTTC	CASSAIENGGDEQFF	TRBJ2-1	NA	NA	TRBV7-2
TGTGCCAGCGATTCAGCGGCCCGCTTTGGAAACACCATATATTTT	CASDSAARFGNTIYF	TRBJ1-3	NA	NA	TRBV2